Here is one T cell receptor (beta chain) with its context. This clonotype qualifies as medium-sized (0.01 to 0.1%). This receptor's antigen is unknown. The record has no base qualities; no much larger clone is one base away. This sample was taken from a study of T and B cells in COVID-19 patients (dated by TCRdb to the early 2020s). Turning to the overall study: In this study, adaptive immunity was profiled in COVID-19 patients who either had active infection or had recovered, using TRB and IGH repertoire sequencing of peripheral blood. A recovered cohort included 19 patients who provided about 20 samples, and most of these patients had mild to moderate COVID-19 treated on an outpatient basis. A median age of approximately 30 years was recorded in the recovered cohort versus over 65 years in the active-infection cohort. In the active-infection cohort, about 60% of the 20 patients were critically ill and required mechanical ventilation or ECMO. Comorbidities linked to unfavorable COVID-19 outcome were present in 18 of 20 patients in the active-infection cohort. Over 7.5 million TCR sequences were analysed in a TCR and BCR sequence repository that covered approximately 40 patients and approximately 70 time points. Two patients belonged to both the recovered and active cohorts because samples were available from active disease and after recovery. An age-matched reference group of 39 healthy donors negative for COVID-19 antibodies was used as the comparison for repertoire analyses. As many as 9 follow-up blood samples were taken per patient, and some of the samples covered different disease stages within the same individual. What the authors observed across the whole study: Few blood samples were available from mildly ill patients while symptoms were present, and early samples from severe cases were likewise scarce. TRB repertoires were found to be highly clonal in active COVID-19, whereas diversity and richness at recovery were found to rise above healthy donor levels. The recovered cohort had approximately 2,200 exclusive TCR clusters, including approximately 34 low-pGen clusters. Specific T cell subsets (CD4+/Treg/CD8+) and sorted SARS-CoV-2-responsive or tetramer+ T cells had not yet been sequenced, and the corresponding sequencing experiments were ongoing. The reported TCR clusters were said to need prospective validation before any clinical use. The cohort was considered too small for HLA contributions to COVID-19 susceptibility or severity to be assessed. Patients with COVID-19 were reported to show strongly skewed TRBV/TRBJ gene usage.

Based on the germline V gene (reference sequence), the CDR1 and CDR2 sequences are LNHDA and SQIVND. V was cut back by 6 bases and J by 0 bases, leaving a gap of 24 bases between them. The CDR3, cysteine through phenylalanine, is 20 amino acids long. The retained sequence is limited to the CDR3, 60 bases, with the frame set at the first base. Sequenced on an Illumina MiSeq. Multiplex PCR with BIOMED2 TRB-A/B primer pools was used to amplify the TRB rearrangements. Illumina-compatible adapters and 7-nucleotide sample barcodes were attached to the amplicons in two consecutive PCRs. All library PCRs used Phusion HS II polymerase. Amplicons were gel-purified with the NucleoSpin Gel and PCR Clean-up kit, quantified on Qubit, and pooled at approximately 3.7 nM. Before Illumina next-generation sequencing, the quality of the amplicon pool was assessed on an Agilent 2100 Bioanalyzer. In the source study's methods: Annotation of TRB rearrangements was done in MiXCR 3.0.8 with the default MiXCR reference library. Sequences with fewer than 2 reads and non-productive reads were filtered out, and every unique CDR3 nucleotide sequence was treated as a single clone. Clonality, diversity, richness and V-J gene usage were calculated in R 3.5.1. GLIPH2 was used to cluster TCRs by CDR3 similarity, and OLGA was used to calculate generation probabilities. Only GLIPH2 clusters with at least four unique TCR clonotypes present in at least three individuals were retained. TCRdb reworked the public reads: Q25 trimming with fastp, MiXCR clone assembly, productive beta chains retained. A single entry per CDR3 protein holds the most common genes and DNA from its merged rows. TCRdb, not the authors, supplied the V and J calls. The sample records over 15,000 distinct CDR3 sequences, 25% to 35% of which are singletons. The leading ten clones occupy around 4.2% of the sample.

Genomic DNA extracted from blood was used in amounts of about 240-550 ng for amplification of TRB repertoires. This sequence was found in a human donor who had recovered from COVID-19. The sequenced sample was blood. The sequence is built from TRBV19 and TRBJ2-6; matching of 5 bases hints at TRBD1 as the D gene. The sequence in DNA is TGTGCCAGTAGCGCATGGGTAGGGGCGGATTCCGCCTCTGGGGCCAACGTCCTGACTTTC. Its protein product is CASSAWVGADSASGANVLTF.